These 21 T cell receptor beta chains were sequenced from one sample in a study of blood T cell repertoires in COVID-19. The table came from immunoSEQ multiplex PCR; TCRdb's copy has only in-frame clones and leaves some out. The sample yields 100,000 to 150,000 clones, more than 70% seen once. Sample: peripheral blood. The receptors stem from a woman older than 75 with COVID-19, enrolled during active disease.

This chain connects TRBV2 to TRBJ1-2; 7 bases fit TRBD1. Germline V gene data show CDR1 as SNHLY and CDR2 as FYNNEI. Germline trimming cut 6 bases from V and 6 bases from J; bases unmatched to any gene: 7. CDR3 length: 13 amino acids. The CDR3 reads CASRPWDSDGYTF. CDR3 nucleotides: TGTGCCAGCAGACCCTGGGACAGTGATGGCTACACCTTC. Supplemented by reference TRBV2 and TRBJ1-2, the full variable domain reads EPEVTQTPSHQVTQMGQEVILRCVPISNHLYFYWYRQILGQKVEFLVSFYNNEISEKSEIFDDQFSVERPDGSNFTLKIRSTKLEDSAMYFCASRPWDSDGYTFGSGTRLTVV.

The count of this clone is one. The genes are TRBV28 and TRBJ2-1, with TRBD2 matching over 14 bases. The CDR3 is 17 residues long. The V gene end was trimmed by 2 bases and the J gene end by 9 bases; junction bases not matched to a gene: 9. The germline V gene encodes CDR1 MDHEN and CDR2 SYDVKM. CDR3 DNA sequence: TGTGCCAGCAGTTTAGTGGGGACTAGCGGGAGCGACGGTGAGCAGTTCTTC. This gives the protein CASSLVGTSGSDGEQFF.

The chain joins TRBV18 to TRBJ1-2; 8 nucleotides match TRBD1. With 3 bases clipped from V and 8 bases from J, the junction kept 14 bases outside the gene matches. The germline V gene encodes CDR1 KGHSH and CDR2 LQKENI. The CDR3 length is 16 residues. The CDR3 here is CASSPEMVGQGNGYTF. In DNA form, the CDR3 reads TGTGCCAGCTCACCGGAGATGGTAGGACAGGGTAACGGCTACACCTTC.

This chain uses TRBV19 with TRBJ1-4; tentative D call: TRBD1 (6 bases). The germline V gene encodes CDR1 LNHDA and CDR2 SQIVND (reference sequence). There are 15 residues in the CDR3. V lost 5 bases and J lost 7, with 17 bases in between. The CDR3 bases are TGTGCCAGTAGTGTCCGAACAGGGAAATCTGAAAAACTGTTTTTT. This encodes CASSVRTGKSEKLFF.

This sequence joins TRBV7-2 and TRBJ1-3; D remains unclear. V lost 1 base to trimming and J lost 1 base, with 11 bases between them. The CDR3 is made up of 16 amino acids. CDR1 SGHTA and CDR2 FQGNSA come from the germline V gene. CDR3 in amino acids: CASSLGARGSGNTIYF. As DNA, the CDR3 is TGTGCCAGCAGCTTAGGTGCGCGGGGATCTGGAAACACCATATATTTT.

The J gene is TRBJ1-5, the V gene TRBV7-2; D is unresolved. The germline V gene has CDR1 SGHTA and CDR2 FQGNSA. The CDR3 totals 13 residues. V was cut by 5 bases and J by 1 base, with 6 bases left in between. CDR3 sequence: CASSQQSNQPQHF. In DNA, the CDR3 is TGTGCCAGCAGCCAACAGAGCAATCAGCCCCAGCATTTT.

The chain recombines TRBV11-2 with TRBJ2-7; weak D call: TRBD1 (5 bases). Germline-derived CDR1 and CDR2 are SGHAT and FQNNGV. This CDR3 has 15 residues. V dropped 6 bases and J dropped 4 bases, with 19 bases sitting between them. Written as DNA, the CDR3 is TGTGCCAGCAGGGCCCCCGGACAAGCACGATACGAGCAGTACTTC. It codes for CASRAPGQARYEQYF.

V usage is TRBV19 and J usage is TRBJ2-5; 13 nucleotides line up with TRBD2. The CDR3 extends over 15 amino acids. Trimming at V came to 5 bases and at J to 5 bases, leaving 5 bases not matched to a gene. The germline V gene encodes CDR1 LNHDA and CDR2 SQIVND (reference sequence). CDR3 bases: TGTGCCAGTAGTTCAGGACTAGCGGGAGTGGAGACCCAGTACTTC. As protein: CASSSGLAGVETQYF. The whole variable domain, remainder taken from reference TRBV19 and TRBJ2-5, is DGGITQSPKYLFRKEGQNVTLSCEQNLNHDAMYWYRQDPGQGLRLIYYSQIVNDFQKGDIAEGYSVSREKKESFPLTVTSAQKNPTAFYLCASSSGLAGVETQYFGPGTRLLVL.

V usage is TRBV24-1 and J usage is TRBJ1-2; D may be TRBD1 (6 bases). The germline gives CDR1 KGHDR, CDR2 SFDVKD. Trimming cost V 2 bases and J 2 bases, with 11 bases left between them. The CDR3 is 15 residues long. Here the CDR3 DNA reads TGTGCCACCAGTGATTCCCCAACAGGGAACTATGGCTACACCTTC. Translation gives CATSDSPTGNYGYTF.

This chain links TRBV27 with TRBJ2-6; 8 nucleotides match TRBD1. The V and J ends lost 6 bases and 0 bases, in that order; junction bases with no gene match: 10. The CDR3 is 18 amino acids. Germline CDR1 MNHEY, CDR2 SMNVEV (reference sequence). CDR3 nucleotide sequence: TGTGCCAGCAGCCAAAGCAGGGGGCTGGGCTCTGGGGCCAACGTCCTGACTTTC. Protein sequence: CASSQSRGLGSGANVLTF.

In DNA, the CDR3 is TGTGCCAGCACCTCTGGAGGGAGCTCCTACGAGCAGTACTTC. This codes for CASTSGGSSYEQYF. V and J are TRBV28 and TRBJ2-7; maybe TRBD2 (6 bases). With 7 bases removed from V and 0 bases from J, the gap between germline ends came to 13 bases. This CDR3 has 14 amino acids. Germline CDR1 and CDR2: MDHEN and SYDVKM.

The J gene is TRBJ1-2, the V gene TRBV5-1; no reliable D call. This CDR3 comprises 12 residues. The germline V gene encodes CDR1 SGHRS and CDR2 YFSETQ. V shed 1 base and J shed 8 bases, with 9 bases lying between them. The CDR3 nucleotides read TGCGCCAGCAGCTTGACGACGGGGGGCTACACCTTC. Translating it yields CASSLTTGGYTF. The full variable domain, completed using reference TRBV5-1 and TRBJ1-2, is KAGVTQTPRYLIKTRGQQVTLSCSPISGHRSVSWYQQTPGQGLQFLFEYFSETQRNKGNFPGRFSGRQFSNSRSEMNVSTLELGDSALYLCASSLTTGGYTFGSGTRLTVV.

The chain uses TRBV5-1 and TRBJ2-7; TRBD1 agrees at 10 bases. There are 16 residues in the CDR3. Trimming removed 0 bases from V and 6 bases from J; junction bases left unmatched: 9. CDR1 SGHRS and CDR2 YFSETQ come from the germline V gene. CDR3 nucleotide sequence: TGCGCCAGCAGCTTGGATTGGGGGACAGGGGCGAGCGAGCAGTACTTC. This gives the protein CASSLDWGTGASEQYF.

The chain recombines TRBV5-6 with TRBJ2-1, with 9 nucleotides matching TRBD2. This CDR3 region has 14 residues. Germline V gene lookup returns CDR1 SGHDT and CDR2 YYEEEE. Unmatched junction bases numbered 1, after V lost 2 bases and J lost 4 bases. CDR3 bases: TGTGCCAGCAGCTTCCTAGCGGGGTACAATGAGCAGTTCTTC. Protein: CASSFLAGYNEQFF. The whole variable domain, filled in from reference TRBV5-6 and TRBJ2-1, reads DAGVTQSPTHLIKTRGQQVTLRCSPKSGHDTVSWYQQALGQGPQFIFQYYEEEERQRGNFPDRFSGHQFPNYSSELNVNALLLGDSALYLCASSFLAGYNEQFFGPGTRLTVL.

The chain employs TRBV28 and TRBJ2-7; 10 bases map to TRBD1. Germline loops: CDR1 MDHEN, CDR2 SYDVKM. Trimming at V came to 6 bases and at J to 6 bases, leaving 5 bases not matched to a gene. This CDR3 is 13 amino acids long. This CDR3 reads CASSPTGGSEQYF. The CDR3 DNA reads as TGTGCCAGCAGCCCGACAGGGGGCTCCGAGCAGTACTTC.

This chain uses TRBV2 with TRBJ2-7; 7 nucleotides match TRBD1. Germline assignment: CDR1 SNHLY and CDR2 FYNNEI. CDR3 length equals 14 residues. V lost 4 bases to trimming and J lost 4 bases; unmatched junction nucleotides: 7. In DNA, the CDR3 is TGTGCCAGCAGTGTTCTACAGGGGATTTACGAGCAGTACTTC. Protein product: CASSVLQGIYEQYF.

This clone was found once. The rearrangement uses TRBV19 and TRBJ1-4, with 9 bases identical to TRBD1. Germline lookup yields CDR1 LNHDA and CDR2 SQIVND (reference sequence). CDR3 length: 16 residues. V shed 8 bases, J shed 15 bases, and the junction held 22 bases outside the gene matches. The CDR3 loop reads CASGFPGQGQPATVFF. CDR3 nucleotide sequence: TGTGCCAGTGGCTTCCCGGGACAGGGACAACCAGCAACGGTGTTTTTT.

This clone came up a few times. V is TRBV29-1 and J is TRBJ1-1, with D hard to call. The CDR3 consists of 12 residues. The V gene lost 4 bases and the J gene lost 4 bases, with 10 bases spanning the gap. CDR1 and CDR2 from the germline V gene are SQVTM and ANQGSEA. The CDR3 here is CSVGLQFTEAFF. The CDR3 DNA follows: TGCAGCGTTGGGTTACAGTTCACTGAAGCTTTCTTT.

The genes are TRBV4-1 and TRBJ2-7; D possibly corresponds to TRBD1 (5 bases). This CDR3 region has 15 residues. Trimming pared 3 bases from V and 3 bases from J, leaving 15 bases between. Germline V CDR1 and CDR2: MGHRA, YSYEKL. CDR3 in amino acids: CASSQDTGDYYEQYF. Here the CDR3 DNA reads TGCGCCAGCAGCCAGGATACAGGTGATTACTACGAGCAGTACTTC.

This clone was detected only a few times. This chain joins TRBV19 and TRBJ2-7, with TRBD1 identical over 7 bases. The CDR3 consists of 13 residues. V lost 5 bases, J lost 2 bases, and 3 bases stayed unmatched. Germline V gene sequence: CDR1 LNHDA, CDR2 SQIVND (reference sequence). The CDR3 sequence is CASSRDSTYEQYF. The CDR3 DNA is TGTGCCAGTAGTCGGGACAGTACCTACGAGCAGTACTTC.

The chain uses TRBV7-8 and TRBJ1-5; a weak D match, TRBD1 (5 bases). V gave up 2 bases and J gave up 2 bases, with 10 bases separating them. The CDR3 runs 15 residues. The germline V gene has CDR1 SGHVS and CDR2 FQNEAQ. For the CDR3, the DNA is TGTGCCAGCAGCTTAAGCAGGGTGGGCAATCAGCCCCAGCATTTT. Its translation is CASSLSRVGNQPQHF.